The clone carrying this T cell receptor (beta chain) was seen once. The V and J ends lost 4 bases and 4 bases respectively, with 19 bases between them. CDR1 LGHDT and CDR2 YNNKEL come from the germline V gene (reference sequence). The CDR3 contains 16 residues. Libraries were prepared by immunoSEQ multiplex PCR; TCRdb keeps only in-frame clonotypes and omits some of them. The profile shows about 300,000 clones, roughly 86% of them singletons. These data belong to a study of blood T cell repertoires in COVID-19. This chain uses TRBV3-1 (or the pseudogene TRBV3-2) with TRBJ2-5; the D gene is possibly TRBD2 (6 bases). The sequencing input was peripheral blood. The sequence derives from a woman in her fifties or sixties with acute or convalescent COVID-19. CDR3 bases: TGTGCCAGCAGCCCCCGGGTGGGGGGAGTCTCAGAGACCCAGTACTTC. It translates to CASSPRVGGVSETQYF.